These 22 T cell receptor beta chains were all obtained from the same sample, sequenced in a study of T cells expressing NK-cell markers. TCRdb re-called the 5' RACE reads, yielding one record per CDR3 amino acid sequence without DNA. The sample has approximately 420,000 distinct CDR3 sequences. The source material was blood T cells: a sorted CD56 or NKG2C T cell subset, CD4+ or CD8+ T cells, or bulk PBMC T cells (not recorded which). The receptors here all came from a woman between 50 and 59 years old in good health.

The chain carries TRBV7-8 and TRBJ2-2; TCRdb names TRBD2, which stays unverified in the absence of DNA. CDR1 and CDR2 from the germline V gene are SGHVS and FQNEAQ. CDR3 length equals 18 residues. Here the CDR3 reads CASSLGGRTSGRTGELFF. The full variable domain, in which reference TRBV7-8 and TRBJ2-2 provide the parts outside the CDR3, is GAGVSQSPRYKVAKRGQDVALRCDPISGHVSLFWYQQALGQGPEFLTYFQNEAQLDKSGLPSDRFFAERPEGSVSTLKIQRTQQEDSAVYLCASSLGGRTSGRTGELFFGEGSRLTVL.

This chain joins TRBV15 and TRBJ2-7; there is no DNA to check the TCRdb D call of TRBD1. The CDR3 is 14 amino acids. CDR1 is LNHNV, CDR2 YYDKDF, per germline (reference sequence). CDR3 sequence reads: CATSRGGQSYEQYF.

CDR3: CASSQGLGTHVANTGELFF. The chain is built from TRBV4-1 and TRBJ2-2. Germline V gene data show CDR1 as MGHRA and CDR2 as YSYEKL. This CDR3 region has 19 residues.

The CDR3: CSANRGGEQFF. The gene calls are TRBV20-1 and TRBJ2-1. The CDR3 consists of 11 residues. CDR1 DFQATT and CDR2 SNEGSKA come from the germline V gene (reference sequence).

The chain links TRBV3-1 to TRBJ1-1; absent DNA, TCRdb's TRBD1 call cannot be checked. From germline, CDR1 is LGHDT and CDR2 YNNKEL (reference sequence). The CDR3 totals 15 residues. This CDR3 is CASSQTGGVNTEAFF.

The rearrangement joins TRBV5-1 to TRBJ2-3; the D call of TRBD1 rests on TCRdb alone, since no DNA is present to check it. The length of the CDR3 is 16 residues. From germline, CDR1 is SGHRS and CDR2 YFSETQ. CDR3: CASSLAGTHRADTQYF.

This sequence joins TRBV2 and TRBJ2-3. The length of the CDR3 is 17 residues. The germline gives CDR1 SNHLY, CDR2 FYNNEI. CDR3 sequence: CASSEALPARGTDTQYF.

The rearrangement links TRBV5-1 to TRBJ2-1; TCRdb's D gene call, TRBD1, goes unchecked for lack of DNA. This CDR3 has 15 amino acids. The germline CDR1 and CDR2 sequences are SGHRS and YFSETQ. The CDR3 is CASRTLSGTYNEQFF. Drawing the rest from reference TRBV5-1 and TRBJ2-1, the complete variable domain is KAGVTQTPRYLIKTRGQQVTLSCSPISGHRSVSWYQQTPGQGLQFLFEYFSETQRNKGNFPGRFSGRQFSNSRSEMNVSTLELGDSALYLCASRTLSGTYNEQFFGPGTRLTVL.

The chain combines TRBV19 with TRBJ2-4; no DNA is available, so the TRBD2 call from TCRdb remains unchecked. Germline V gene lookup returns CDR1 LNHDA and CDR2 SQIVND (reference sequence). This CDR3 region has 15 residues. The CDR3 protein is CASSRLAGEGNIQYF.

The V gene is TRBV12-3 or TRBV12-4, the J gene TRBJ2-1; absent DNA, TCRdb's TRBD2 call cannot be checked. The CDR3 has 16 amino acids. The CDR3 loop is CASSPGLAGAYNEQFF.

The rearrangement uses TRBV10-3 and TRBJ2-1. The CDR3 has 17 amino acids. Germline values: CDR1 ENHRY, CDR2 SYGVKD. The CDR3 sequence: CAISELQTRSSYNEQFF.

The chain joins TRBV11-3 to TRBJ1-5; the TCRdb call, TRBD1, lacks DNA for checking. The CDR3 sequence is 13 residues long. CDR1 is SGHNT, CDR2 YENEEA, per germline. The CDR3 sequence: CASSLWGDQPQHF.

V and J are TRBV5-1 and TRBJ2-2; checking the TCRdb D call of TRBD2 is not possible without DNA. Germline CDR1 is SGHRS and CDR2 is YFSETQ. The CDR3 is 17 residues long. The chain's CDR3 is CASSLSLWEGGTGELFF.

CDR3 protein: CASSYRVENTGELFF. The V call is TRBV5-1, the J call TRBJ2-2; absent DNA, TCRdb's TRBD1 call cannot be checked. The CDR3 has 15 amino acids. Germline CDR1 and CDR2: SGHRS and YFSETQ. Full variable domain (remainder filled in from reference TRBV5-1 and TRBJ2-2): KAGVTQTPRYLIKTRGQQVTLSCSPISGHRSVSWYQQTPGQGLQFLFEYFSETQRNKGNFPGRFSGRQFSNSRSEMNVSTLELGDSALYLCASSYRVENTGELFFGEGSRLTVL.

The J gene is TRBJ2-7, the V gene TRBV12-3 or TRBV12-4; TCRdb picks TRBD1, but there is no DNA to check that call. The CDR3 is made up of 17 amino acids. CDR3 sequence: CASSLGSRGSTSYEQYF.

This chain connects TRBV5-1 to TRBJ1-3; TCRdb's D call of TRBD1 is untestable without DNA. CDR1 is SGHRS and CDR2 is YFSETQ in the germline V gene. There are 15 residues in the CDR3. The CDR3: CASSPETPGGNTIYF.

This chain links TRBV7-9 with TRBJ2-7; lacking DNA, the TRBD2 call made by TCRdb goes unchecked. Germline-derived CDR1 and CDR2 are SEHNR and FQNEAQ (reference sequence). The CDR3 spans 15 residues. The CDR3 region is CASSLGTTSSYEQYF.

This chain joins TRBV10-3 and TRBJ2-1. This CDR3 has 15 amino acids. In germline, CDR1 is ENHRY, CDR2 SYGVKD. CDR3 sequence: CAISLGQLIDNEQFF.

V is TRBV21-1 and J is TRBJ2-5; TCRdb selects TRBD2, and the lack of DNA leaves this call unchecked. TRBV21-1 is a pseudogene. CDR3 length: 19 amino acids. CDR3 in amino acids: CASSKGSPRAGDYEETQYF.

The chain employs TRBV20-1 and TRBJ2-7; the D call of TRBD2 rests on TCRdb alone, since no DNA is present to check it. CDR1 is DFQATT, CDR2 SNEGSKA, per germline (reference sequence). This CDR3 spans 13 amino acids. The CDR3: CSARNAGGREQYF.

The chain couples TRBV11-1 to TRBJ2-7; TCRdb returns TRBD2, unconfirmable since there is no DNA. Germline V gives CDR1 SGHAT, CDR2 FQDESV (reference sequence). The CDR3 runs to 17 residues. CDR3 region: CASSFTATSGQIYEQYF. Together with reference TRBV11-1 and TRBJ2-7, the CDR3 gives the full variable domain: EAEVAQSPRYKITEKSQAVAFWCDPISGHATLYWYRQILGQGPELLVQFQDESVVDDSQLPKDRFSAERLKGVDSTLKIQPAELGDSAMYLCASSFTATSGQIYEQYFGPGTRLTVT.

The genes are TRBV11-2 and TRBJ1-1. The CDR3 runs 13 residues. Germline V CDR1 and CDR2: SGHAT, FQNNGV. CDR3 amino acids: CASSYIIRAEAFF.